Listed below are T cell receptor beta chains from one sample, sequenced in a study of T cell changes during pregnancy in multiple sclerosis. Some clones are missing from TCRdb's copy, which holds only in-frame ones; the method was immunoSEQ multiplex PCR. Of about 30,000 clones in the sample, around 90% are singletons; the top ten hold approximately 4.6%. This sample comprised peripheral blood, obtained in the second trimester of pregnancy. The receptors shown here come from a female donor in good health, enrolled as a control in a pregnancy study. Both conserved end residues are part of each CDR3. D genes are given only for firm matches. A clone size is listed for some rows: how often the clone was seen (once, few, many), or a class if it is expanded.

D	V	size	J	CDR3	DNA
TRBD1	TRBV7-9	.	TRBJ2-5	CASSRGQMKTQYF	TGTGCCAGCAGCCGGGGACAGATGAAGACCCAGTACTTC
.	TRBV4-2	.	TRBJ2-5	CASSQAVRAETQYF	TGTGCCAGCAGCCAAGCTGTTCGCGCGGAGACCCAGTACTTC
.	TRBV7-8	once	TRBJ2-1	CASSPSGSSYNEQFF	TGTGCCAGCAGCCCTAGTGGGAGCTCCTACAATGAGCAGTTCTTC
.	TRBV6-6	.	TRBJ2-7	CASSPPGSYEQYF	TGTGCCAGCAGTCCCCCGGGATCCTACGAGCAGTACTTC
TRBD2	TRBV5-1	.	TRBJ2-3	CASSLVTSGSGSDTQYF	TGCGCCAGCAGCTTGGTCACTAGCGGGAGTGGTTCAGATACGCAGTATTTT
.	TRBV2	.	TRBJ2-3	CASSETLVTDTQYF	TGTGCCAGCAGTGAAACACTAGTCACAGATACGCAGTATTTT
.	TRBV4-1	.	TRBJ1-4	CASQFVTEATNEKLFF	TGCGCCAGCCAGTTTGTCACCGAGGCAACTAATGAAAAACTGTTTTTT
TRBD2	TRBV5-4	.	TRBJ2-5	CASSLGTSGGQETQYF	TGTGCCAGCAGCCTCGGGACTAGCGGGGGGCAAGAGACCCAGTACTTC
.	TRBV6-5	.	TRBJ1-1	CASSLGGWTEAFF	TGTGCCAGCAGTTTGGGGGGTTGGACTGAAGCTTTCTTT
.	TRBV19	once	TRBJ1-2	CASSIDPTTGDYGYTF	TGTGCCAGTAGTATAGACCCAACAACAGGCGACTATGGCTACACCTTC
.	TRBV10-2	.	TRBJ2-2	CASSESMGSGTNTGELFF	TGCGCCAGCAGTGAGTCGATGGGTAGCGGAACGAACACCGGGGAGCTGTTTTTT
.	TRBV7-9	.	TRBJ1-2	CASSLRGEDNYGYTF	TGTGCCAGCAGCTTAAGGGGCGAGGATAACTATGGCTACACCTTC
TRBD2	TRBV4-2	once	TRBJ2-5	CASSQELAGIQETQYF	TGTGCCAGCAGCCAGGAACTAGCGGGGATCCAAGAGACCCAGTACTTC
.	TRBV13	.	TRBJ1-3	CASSLGVPARGNTIYF	TGTGCCAGCAGCTTAGGAGTGCCTGCGCGGGGAAACACCATATATTTT
.	TRBV9	.	TRBJ2-3	CASSVAGTDTQYF	TGTGCCAGCAGCGTAGCTGGCACAGATACGCAGTATTTT
.	TRBV27	.	TRBJ2-7	CASSPLLSSYEQYF	TGTGCCAGCAGTCCTCTTCTGAGCTCCTACGAGCAGTACTTC
TRBD1	TRBV9	.	TRBJ2-7	CASSVGDRTYEQYF	TGTGCCAGCAGCGTAGGGGACAGGACCTACGAGCAGTACTTC
TRBD2	TRBV19	.	TRBJ2-3	CASSIRGTSGSTDTQYF	TGTGCCAGTAGTATCCGAGGGACTAGCGGGAGCACAGATACGCAGTATTTT
TRBD1	TRBV5-4	.	TRBJ2-1	CASSLTGVVNEQFF	TGTGCCAGCAGCCTGACAGGGGTGGTCAATGAGCAGTTCTTC
TRBD1	TRBV27	.	TRBJ1-4	CASSFTGEGEKLFF	TGTGCCAGCAGTTTTACAGGGGAAGGTGAAAAACTGTTTTTT
TRBD2	TRBV4-1	.	TRBJ2-7	CASSPGLAGYEQYF	TGCGCCAGCAGTCCGGGACTAGCGGGCTACGAGCAGTACTTC
TRBD2	TRBV2	once	TRBJ2-2	CASRETSGRGELFF	TGTGCCAGCAGGGAGACTAGCGGGAGAGGGGAGCTGTTTTTT
TRBD1	TRBV28	.	TRBJ2-7	CASISGTGVYEQYF	TGTGCCAGCATAAGCGGGACAGGGGTTTACGAGCAGTACTTC
TRBD2	TRBV7-6	.	TRBJ2-3	CASSLLSGDGDTQYF	TGTGCCAGCAGCTTACTTAGCGGGGACGGGGATACGCAGTATTTT
TRBD1	TRBV7-9	.	TRBJ2-2	CASSPWGQGTGELFF	TGTGCCAGCAGCCCCTGGGGACAGGGGACCGGGGAGCTGTTTTTT
.	TRBV9	.	TRBJ2-1	CASSPGGGSYRDEQFF	TGTGCCAGCAGCCCAGGTGGGGGCTCTTATAGGGATGAGCAGTTCTTC
TRBD1	TRBV14	.	TRBJ1-2	CASSPWTGGGYTF	TGTGCCAGCAGCCCATGGACAGGTGGGGGCTACACCTTC
.	TRBV5-5	.	TRBJ2-7	CASSLSSYEQYF	TGTGCCAGCAGCTTGTCCAGCTACGAGCAGTACTTC
.	TRBV11-1	.	TRBJ2-7	CASSLGNSEAYEQYF	TGTGCCAGCAGCTTAGGAAACTCCGAGGCCTACGAGCAGTACTTC
.	TRBV6-5	.	TRBJ1-1	CASRGGGYTEAFF	TGTGCCAGCAGGGGGGGTGGGTACACTGAAGCTTTCTTT
.	TRBV13	once	TRBJ2-1	CASSASKAYNEQFF	TGTGCCAGCAGCGCTTCTAAAGCCTACAATGAGCAGTTCTTC
.	TRBV4-1	.	TRBJ1-1	CASSQVSTGFGAEAFF	TGCGCCAGCAGCCAAGTGTCAACGGGATTCGGGGCTGAAGCTTTCTTT
TRBD1	TRBV28	.	TRBJ1-2	CASTRQGSYGYTF	TGTGCCAGCACTAGACAGGGGAGCTATGGCTACACCTTC
.	TRBV4-2	.	TRBJ2-1	CASTQGRGDNEQFF	TGTGCCAGCACCCAAGGCAGGGGGGACAATGAGCAGTTCTTC
TRBD1	TRBV19	.	TRBJ2-3	CASSRRGTGDSTDTQYF	TGTGCCAGTAGTCGACGGGGGACAGGGGACAGCACAGATACGCAGTATTTT
.	TRBV28	once	TRBJ1-2	CASSLAGPMAGYTF	TGTGCCAGCAGTTTAGCGGGACCGATGGCTGGCTACACCTTC
TRBD2	TRBV18	.	TRBJ2-1	CASSRISGEGDNEQFF	TGTGCCAGCTCACGCATTAGCGGGGAAGGAGACAATGAGCAGTTCTTC
.	TRBV28	once	TRBJ1-5	CASSSGQGINQPQHF	TGTGCCAGCAGTTCAGGGCAGGGGATCAATCAGCCCCAGCATTTT
TRBD1	TRBV27	once	TRBJ2-7	CASSVGTGPYEQYF	TGTGCCAGCAGCGTCGGGACAGGCCCCTACGAGCAGTACTTC
.	TRBV7-2	once	TRBJ1-4	CASSLDWAATNEKLFF	TGTGCCAGCAGCTTAGACTGGGCAGCAACTAATGAAAAACTGTTTTTT
TRBD2	TRBV9	.	TRBJ2-4	CASSHPGGGAKNIQYF	TGTGCCAGCAGCCACCCCGGGGGGGGAGCCAAAAACATTCAGTACTTC
.	TRBV7-2	.	TRBJ2-1	CASSYSGSYNEQFF	TGTGCCAGCAGCTATTCCGGGTCCTACAATGAGCAGTTCTTC
TRBD1	TRBV7-2	.	TRBJ1-1	CASSLGRTGSHTEAFF	TGTGCCAGCAGCTTAGGGCGGACAGGCTCCCACACTGAAGCTTTCTTT
TRBD1	TRBV19	.	TRBJ2-1	CASSILGTGVGGEQFF	TGTGCCAGTAGTATTTTGGGGACAGGGGTCGGTGGTGAGCAGTTCTTC
TRBD1	TRBV6-1	once	TRBJ2-3	CASEFPGQGADTQYF	TGTGCCTCTGAATTCCCGGGACAGGGGGCAGATACGCAGTATTTT
TRBD1	TRBV7-2	.	TRBJ1-1	CASSRDRGHSIEAFF	TGTGCCAGCAGCCGGGACAGGGGGCATTCCATTGAAGCTTTCTTT
TRBD1	TRBV19	once	TRBJ1-5	CASRGTGSQPQHF	TGTGCCAGTAGGGGGACAGGGAGTCAGCCCCAGCATTTT
.	TRBV5-1	.	TRBJ1-1	CASSPDRTDEAFF	TGCGCCAGCAGCCCGGACCGGACAGATGAAGCTTTCTTT
TRBD1	TRBV28	.	TRBJ1-6	CASSLPLQGSNSPLHF	TGTGCCAGCAGTTTACCCCTACAGGGGAGTAATTCACCCCTCCACTTT
.	TRBV28	.	TRBJ1-1	CASRFRQYEAFF	TGTGCCAGCAGATTTAGACAATATGAAGCTTTCTTT
.	TRBV21-1	.	TRBJ2-4	CASSGVLAKNIQYF	TGTGCCAGCTCCGGGGTCCTAGCCAAAAACATTCAGTACTTC
.	TRBV4-1	.	TRBJ1-2	CASSQTPRIVGYTF	TGCGCCAGCAGCCAGACACCCCGGATAGTTGGCTACACCTTC
TRBD1	TRBV5-1	.	TRBJ1-1	CASSSRQGGITEAFF	TGCGCCAGCAGCTCCCGACAGGGCGGAATCACTGAAGCTTTCTTT